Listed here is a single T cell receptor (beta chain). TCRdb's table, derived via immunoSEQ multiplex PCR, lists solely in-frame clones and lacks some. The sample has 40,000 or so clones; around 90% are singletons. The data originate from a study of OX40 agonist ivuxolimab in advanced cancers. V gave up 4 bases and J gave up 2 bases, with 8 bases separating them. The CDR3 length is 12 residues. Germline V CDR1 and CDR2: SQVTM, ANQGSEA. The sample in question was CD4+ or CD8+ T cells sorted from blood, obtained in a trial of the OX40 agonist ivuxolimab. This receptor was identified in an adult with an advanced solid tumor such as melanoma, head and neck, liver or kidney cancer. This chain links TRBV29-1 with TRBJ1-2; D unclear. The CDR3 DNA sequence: TGCAGCGTTGGGCTCACAAACTATGGCTACACCTTC. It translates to CSVGLTNYGYTF.